The TCR beta chain under discussion was sequenced for a study of blood T cell repertoires in COVID-19. Across the whole study: In each case, the material was cDNA or gDNA derived from T cells, B-cell-depleted T cells, or PBMCs.

Assay: immunoSEQ multiplex PCR; the TCRdb copy retains only in-frame clones and omits some. The top ten hold around 4.6% of the sample, which has under 300,000 clones, 75% to 90% seen once. The TCR was taken from a middle-aged woman who had recovered from COVID-19. Sequencing input: peripheral blood.

In nucleotides, the CDR3 is TGTGCCAGCTCGCCCGGGACTAGCGTCGATGAGCAGTTCTTC. This codes for CASSPGTSVDEQFF. V is TRBV18 and J is TRBJ2-1; TRBD2 matches at 10 bases. The CDR3 sequence is 14 residues long. The V gene's germline CDR1 is KGHSH and CDR2 LQKENI. Unmatched junction bases numbered 7, after V lost 6 bases and J lost 8 bases.